The 7 T cell receptor beta chains in this list originate from one sample, sequenced in a study of T cells after yellow fever vaccination. TCRdb passed the 5' RACE reads through MiXCR, listing each CDR3 protein once. Of about 340,000 distinct CDR3 sequences listed, 3% to 4.5% are singletons. The sample consisted of PBMCs, taken 5 days after the yellow fever booster vaccination. Receptors were obtained from a man in his late teens or twenties who received the YFV17D yellow fever vaccine.

This clonotype was detected many times. The chain joins TRBV7-2 to TRBJ2-2; a possible D gene is TRBD1 (5 bases). V lost 3 bases, J lost 6 bases, and 11 bases lay in between. The germline CDR1 and CDR2 sequences are SGHTA and FQGNSA. The CDR3 length is 14 residues. As DNA, the CDR3 is TGTGCCAGCAGCTTTAGGCAGGGCTCCGGGGAGCTGTTTTTT. Encoded protein: CASSFRQGSGELFF.

In its sample, this clonotype was seen many times. The rearrangement joins TRBV11-1 to TRBJ2-3; D is possibly TRBD1 (6 bases). Trimming shortened V by 5 bases and J by 6 bases, and 18 bases separated the two germline ends. The CDR3 has 15 amino acids. CDR1 is SGHAT and CDR2 is FQDESV in the germline V gene (reference sequence). As DNA, the CDR3 is TGTGCCAGCAGCGAACTACAGGGTCCCCAGGATACGCAGTATTTT. Translated: CASSELQGPQDTQYF.

This clonotype was seen many times. This chain's CDR3 is CASSLPGPKVDEQFF. The DNA for the CDR3 is TGTGCCAGCAGCTTGCCCGGACCTAAGGTGGATGAGCAGTTCTTC. J is TRBJ2-1 and V is TRBV5-4; D call uncertain. Germline V gives CDR1 SGHNT, CDR2 YYREEE (reference sequence). This CDR3 spans 15 amino acids. Between the trimmed V and J ends, which lost 1 base and 8 bases, there was a span of 16 bases.

This chain links TRBV20-1 with TRBJ2-1, with TRBD2 matching over 9 bases. V dropped 5 bases and J dropped 2; count of bases not matched to a gene: 7. This CDR3 is 15 amino acids long. CDR1 and CDR2 (germline): DFQATT, SNEGSKA (reference sequence). CDR3: CSARFAGGPYNEQFF. DNA of the CDR3: TGCAGTGCTCGATTCGCGGGGGGGCCCTACAATGAGCAGTTCTTC.

This clonotype turned up a few times. The V and J genes are TRBV15 and TRBJ2-3; perhaps TRBD2 as D (6 bases). The germline gives CDR1 LNHNV, CDR2 YYDKDF (reference sequence). With 0 bases removed from V and 8 bases from J, the gap between germline ends came to 18 bases. CDR3 size: 16 residues. For the CDR3, the DNA is TGTGCCACCAGCAGAGATGGAGGGGCCCTTTCCACTACGCAGTATTTT. Its protein product is CATSRDGGALSTTQYF.

V gene TRBV7-9 combines with J gene TRBJ1-4; D may be TRBD1 (5 bases). Germline assignment: CDR1 SEHNR and CDR2 FQNEAQ (reference sequence). This CDR3 contains 15 residues. Deletions cut 5 bases from V and 8 bases from J, with 18 bases between. The CDR3 DNA follows: TGTGCCAGCAGCCGCCGGCGGGGGGTTGGGGAAAAACTGTTTTTT. The encoded protein is CASSRRRGVGEKLFF. The full variable domain, its missing parts supplied by reference TRBV7-9 and TRBJ1-4, is DTGVSQNPRHKITKRGQNVTFRCDPISEHNRLYWYRQTLGQGPEFLTYFQNEAQLEKSRLLSDRFSAERPKGSFSTLEIQRTEQGDSAMYLCASSRRRGVGEKLFFGSGTQLSVL.

The rearrangement links TRBV7-9 to TRBJ2-3, with TRBD1 as a possible D gene (5 bases). The CDR3 length is 14 residues. Germline V gene data show CDR1 as SEHNR and CDR2 as FQNEAQ (reference sequence). V was pared by 5 bases and J by 3 bases, with 12 bases between. The DNA of the CDR3 is TGTGCCAGCAGCCCGTGGGGCTTAACAGATACGCAGTATTTT. Translated, it gives CASSPWGLTDTQYF.